This T cell receptor beta chain was found in a study of cytomegalovirus exposure and HLA in healthy donors. Study-level information: The 550 to 800 first-cohort repertoires and the 95 to 150 validation repertoires shared the same platform, a later analysis reported. Notes on the study in general: High specificity and sensitivity for cytomegalovirus status were reported for the classifier. The study flagged around 150 TCR beta chains as cytomegalovirus-associated.

For this clone: Its antigen is not known.

Trimming at V came to 4 bases and at J to 2 bases, leaving 6 bases not matched to a gene. The CDR3 is made up of 14 amino acids. CDR1 is SGHTS, CDR2 YDEGEE, per germline. The data were produced by immunoSEQ multiplex PCR, yet TCRdb's version contains in-frame clones alone and is incomplete. The table has 150,000 to 200,000 clones, roughly 77% seen once. The V call is TRBV5-8, the J call TRBJ2-7, with 7 bases fitting TRBD1. The specimen sequenced was PBMCs. The sequence was obtained from a woman aged 25 to 45 in good health and CMV-seronegative. CDR3 DNA: TGTGCCAGCAGCCCCTGGGACAGCCCCTACGAGCAGTACTTC. It translates to CASSPWDSPYEQYF.